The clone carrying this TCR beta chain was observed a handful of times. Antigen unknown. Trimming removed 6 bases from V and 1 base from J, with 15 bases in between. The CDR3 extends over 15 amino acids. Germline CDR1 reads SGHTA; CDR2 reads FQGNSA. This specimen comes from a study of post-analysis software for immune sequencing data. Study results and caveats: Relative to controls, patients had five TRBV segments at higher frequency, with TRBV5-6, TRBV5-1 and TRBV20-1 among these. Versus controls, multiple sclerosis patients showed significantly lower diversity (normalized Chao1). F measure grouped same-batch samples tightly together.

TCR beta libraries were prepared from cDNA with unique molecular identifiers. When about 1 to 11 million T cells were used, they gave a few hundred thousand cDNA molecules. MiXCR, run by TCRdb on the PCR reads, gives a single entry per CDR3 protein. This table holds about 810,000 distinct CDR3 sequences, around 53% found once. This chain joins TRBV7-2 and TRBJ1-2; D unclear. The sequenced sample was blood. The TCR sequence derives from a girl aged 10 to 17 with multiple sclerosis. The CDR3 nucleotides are TGTGCCAGCAGTCGAGGACGGAACGTTAACTATGGCTACACCTTC. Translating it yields CASSRGRNVNYGYTF.